Below are 16 T cell receptor beta chains sequenced from a single sample in a study of Ad26.COV2.S vaccination and SARS-CoV-2 variants. Treatment denoted: some 19 received Ad26.COV2.S at low or high dose, single or two shots; roughly 5 received placebo; per-sample allocation not given. Sampling was performed 63 days after the first vaccine or placebo injection. Sequenced by immunoSEQ multiplex PCR; TCRdb stores in-frame clones only, minus some. The repertoire holds some 390,000 clones, over 75% seen once, with 1.5% to 2% in the top ten. This material consisted of peripheral blood, taken in a trial of Ad26.COV2.S vaccine versus placebo. The receptors shown here come from a person aged 18-60 years who received the Ad26.COV2.S COVID-19 vaccine or a placebo.

The rearrangement links TRBV6-2 or TRBV6-3 to TRBJ1-5, with D unresolved. This CDR3 is 12 amino acids long. V lost 5 bases and J 5 bases, leaving 7 bases between the germline ends. Per the germline V gene, CDR1 is MNHEY and CDR2 is SVGEGT. The CDR3 loop reads CASSQTYQPQHF. CDR3 DNA: TGTGCCAGCAGTCAAACATATCAGCCCCAGCATTTT.

This clone was observed a few times. The chain carries TRBV2 and TRBJ1-2; a weak D match, TRBD1 (5 bases). CDR3 length: 12 residues. Trimming shortened V by 6 bases and J by 4 bases, and 9 bases separated the two germline ends. Per germline, CDR1 SNHLY and CDR2 FYNNEI. The CDR3 here is CASRGVSYGYTF. CDR3 nucleotides: TGTGCCAGCAGAGGGGTTAGCTATGGCTACACCTTC.

The J gene is TRBJ1-1, the V gene TRBV24-1; 9 nucleotides agree with TRBD1. Germline V gene data show CDR1 as KGHDR and CDR2 as SFDVKD. Unmatched junction bases numbered 5, after V lost 9 bases and J lost 4 bases. The CDR3 totals 13 residues. The CDR3 nucleotides are TGTGCCACCTCGCGACAGGGGGGCACTGAAGCTTTCTTT. Translated: CATSRQGGTEAFF.

This clone was seen a single time. This chain joins TRBV2 and TRBJ2-3; TRBD2 aligns across 7 bases. Germline V gene lookup returns CDR1 SNHLY and CDR2 FYNNEI. Trimming took 1 base from V and 6 from J; bases not matched to a gene: 7. CDR3 length equals 15 residues. Written as DNA, the CDR3 is TGTGCCAGCAGTGAAGGCGGGAGTCGGGGTGATACGCAGTATTTT. This gives the protein CASSEGGSRGDTQYF.

This chain joins TRBV19 and TRBJ1-5; tentatively, D is TRBD1 (6 bases). The germline gives CDR1 LNHDA, CDR2 SQIVND (reference sequence). The V end was cut by 3 bases, the J end by 3 bases, with 18 bases between. The CDR3 runs to 17 residues. The DNA of the CDR3 is TGTGCCAGTAGTATTGGGGGGGTGGACAGCTTCAATCAGCCCCAGCATTTT. It codes for CASSIGGVDSFNQPQHF.

The chain couples TRBV11-3 to TRBJ1-2; D remains ambiguous. Germline V gene sequence: CDR1 SGHNT, CDR2 YENEEA. The V gene lost 2 bases and the J gene lost 8 bases, with 12 bases spanning the gap. The CDR3 sequence is 13 residues long. CDR3 coding DNA: TGTGCCAGCAGCTTAAGTCTAAGGCTAGGCTACACCTTC. It specifies CASSLSLRLGYTF.

This chain links TRBV6-2 or TRBV6-3 with TRBJ2-5; D gene uncertain. The germline gives CDR1 MNHEY, CDR2 SVGEGT. V was cut by 5 bases and J by 2 bases, with 9 bases left in between. The CDR3 is 13 amino acids. In nucleotides, the CDR3 is TGTGCCAGCAGTGCCTCTCGTCAAGAGACCCAGTACTTC. It yields the protein CASSASRQETQYF.

This sequence joins TRBV29-1 and TRBJ2-3, with 9 bases fitting TRBD2. Germline trimming cut 4 bases from V and 4 bases from J; bases unmatched to any gene: 9. CDR1 is SQVTM, CDR2 ANQGSEA, per germline. The CDR3 is 15 residues long. The CDR3 is CSVVRVAGVSDTQYF. In DNA form, the CDR3 reads TGCAGCGTTGTTCGAGTAGCGGGAGTCTCAGATACGCAGTATTTT.

As regards this clone: At one end, the junction sequence differs from germline, possibly due to a read error. This chain joins TRBV7-7 and TRBJ2-2; TRBD1 matches 8 bases. Germline CDR1 SSHAT, CDR2 FNYEAQ (reference sequence). The CDR3 is 16 residues long. In nucleotides, the CDR3 is TGTGCTAGCAGCTTTCAGACAGGGGTGAACACCGGGGAGCTGTTTTTT. This gives the protein CASSFQTGVNTGELFF.

The chain carries TRBV19 and TRBJ2-1, with 9 positions matching TRBD2. V was clipped by 5 bases and J by 8 bases; unmatched bases: 10. CDR3 length equals 15 residues. Looked up from germline, CDR1 is LNHDA and CDR2 is SQIVND (reference sequence). The CDR3 coding sequence is TGTGCCAGTAGTGTTCTAGCGGGAATGGTCGATGAGCAGTTCTTC. Translation: CASSVLAGMVDEQFF.

The V call is TRBV28, the J call TRBJ2-6, with a possible D match to TRBD1 (6 bases). Germline assignment: CDR1 MDHEN and CDR2 SYDVKM. Deletions cut 8 bases from V and 0 bases from J, with 17 bases between. The CDR3 totals 17 residues. CDR3 DNA sequence: TGTGCCAGCGGAACTACAGGGTTGAGCTCTGGGGCCAACGTCCTGACTTTC. Its protein is CASGTTGLSSGANVLTF.

J is TRBJ1-1 and V is TRBV5-1, with 11 bases fitting TRBD1. J was trimmed by 4 bases and V by 1 base; bases with no gene match: 3. Germline lookup yields CDR1 SGHRS and CDR2 YFSETQ. The CDR3 is 15 residues long. The CDR3 spells CASSLKDRGLTEAFF. In DNA form, the CDR3 reads TGCGCCAGCAGCTTGAAGGACAGGGGGCTCACTGAAGCTTTCTTT.

The J gene is TRBJ2-2, the V gene TRBV24-1, with D perhaps matching TRBD2 (5 bases). V was cut by 1 base and J by 1 base, with 15 bases left in between. The CDR3 extends over 18 amino acids. Germline CDR1 KGHDR, CDR2 SFDVKD. CDR3 sequence reads: CATSDFSQAGLNTGELFF. CDR3 DNA: TGTGCCACCAGTGATTTTAGTCAGGCGGGTTTGAACACCGGGGAGCTGTTTTTT.

In this sample, this clone turned up a few times. J is TRBJ2-5 and V is TRBV4-3, with D perhaps being TRBD1 or TRBD2 (6 bases each). The CDR3 runs 14 residues. Germline V CDR1 and CDR2: LGHNA, YSLEER. V lost 3 bases to trimming and J lost 5 bases, with 13 bases between them. The CDR3, as DNA: TGCGCCAGCAGCCAGGGGGCAGGAGGGGAGACCCAGTACTTC. Encoded protein: CASSQGAGGETQYF.

In its sample, this clone was seen once. V and J are TRBV18 and TRBJ2-7, with TRBD1 matching 9 bases. After removal of 4 bases from V and 6 bases from J, the junction contained 16 bases not matched to a gene. This CDR3 has 17 residues. Per germline, CDR1 KGHSH and CDR2 LQKENI. In DNA form, the CDR3 reads TGTGCCAGCTCACAAATGGGACAGGGACTTTCTAGGGGCGAGCAGTACTTC. This gives the protein CASSQMGQGLSRGEQYF. The entire variable domain, with the rest obtained from reference TRBV18 and TRBJ2-7, is as follows: NAGVMQNPRHLVRRRGQEARLRCSPMKGHSHVYWYRQLPEEGLKFMVYLQKENIIDESGMPKERFSAEFPKEGPSILRIQQVVRGDSAAYFCASSQMGQGLSRGEQYFGPGTRLTVT.

The table lists this clone with a count of one. The rearrangement uses TRBV6-8 and TRBJ1-5; D is undetermined. Germline values: CDR1 MNHGY, CDR2 SAAAGT. This CDR3 region has 16 residues. Trimming took 7 bases from V and 1 from J, leaving 17 bases between them. CDR3 sequence (DNA): TGTGCCAGCACCATAGGGAGAGGCCGGAGCAATCAGCCCCAGCATTTT. Its protein product is CASTIGRGRSNQPQHF.